Following are 3 T cell receptor beta chains from one sample sequenced in a study of shared clonotypes between healthy human individuals. TCRdb's copy holds only in-frame clones and misses some; the assay was immunoSEQ multiplex PCR. The data show more than 1.2 million clones, 98% to 99% seen once. Sequencing was done on a sample of naive CD4+ T cells sorted from blood. Subset here: CD45RA+ positively selected. The receptors originated from a man aged 25-45 years in good health.

CDR3 coding DNA: TGTGCCAGCAGTTTGGATCAGCGTTCCTACAATGAGCAGTTCTTC. Translation gives CASSLDQRSYNEQFF. This chain links TRBV28 with TRBJ2-1; D is uncertain. V lost 3 bases to trimming and J lost 1 base, with 10 bases between them. The CDR3 runs to 15 residues. Germline-derived CDR1 and CDR2 are MDHEN and SYDVKM.

The rearrangement joins TRBV10-2 to TRBJ2-7; 8 nucleotides match TRBD2. Trimming took 7 bases from V and 2 from J; bases not matched to a gene: 7. Germline loops: CDR1 WSHSY, CDR2 SAAADI. The length of the CDR3 is 14 residues. The CDR3 DNA is TGCGCCAGCAACGCGCGGGAGGCACCCTACGAGCAGTACTTC. It specifies CASNAREAPYEQYF.

This rearrangement joins TRBV7-9 to TRBJ2-1; D possibly corresponds to TRBD2 (6 bases). The CDR3 extends over 16 amino acids. Trimming removed 3 bases from V and 0 bases from J, with 12 bases in between. Germline V gene lookup returns CDR1 SEHNR and CDR2 FQNEAQ (reference sequence). This CDR3 is CASSFSGEYSYNEQFF. The CDR3 DNA reads TGTGCCAGCAGCTTCTCGGGGGAGTACTCCTACAATGAGCAGTTCTTC. The entire variable domain, with the rest obtained from reference TRBV7-9 and TRBJ2-1, is as follows: DTGVSQNPRHKITKRGQNVTFRCDPISEHNRLYWYRQTLGQGPEFLTYFQNEAQLEKSRLLSDRFSAERPKGSFSTLEIQRTEQGDSAMYLCASSFSGEYSYNEQFFGPGTRLTVL.